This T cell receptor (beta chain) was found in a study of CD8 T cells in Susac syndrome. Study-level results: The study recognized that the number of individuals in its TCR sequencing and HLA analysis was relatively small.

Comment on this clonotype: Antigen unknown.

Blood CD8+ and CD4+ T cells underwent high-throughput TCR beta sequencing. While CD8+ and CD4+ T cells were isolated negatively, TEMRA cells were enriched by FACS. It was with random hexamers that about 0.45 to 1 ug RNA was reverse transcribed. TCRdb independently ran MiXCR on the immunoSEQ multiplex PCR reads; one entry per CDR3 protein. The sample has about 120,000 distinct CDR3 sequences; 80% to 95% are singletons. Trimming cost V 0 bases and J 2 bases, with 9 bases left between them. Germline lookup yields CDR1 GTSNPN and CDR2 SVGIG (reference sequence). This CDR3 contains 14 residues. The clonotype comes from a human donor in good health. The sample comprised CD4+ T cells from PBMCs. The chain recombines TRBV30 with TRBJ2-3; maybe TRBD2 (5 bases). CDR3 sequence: CAWSVSGFTDTQYF. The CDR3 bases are TGTGCCTGGAGTGTAAGCGGCTTCACAGATACGCAGTATTTT.